Listed below are T cell receptor beta chains from one sample, sequenced in a study of graft-versus-host responses after intestinal transplantation. These receptors' antigens are unknown. Some clones are missing from TCRdb's copy, which holds only in-frame ones; the method was immunoSEQ multiplex PCR. The sample contains 90,000 to 120,000 clones, about nine tenths of which appear only once. Sample: unstimulated CD4+ T cells sorted from spleen or lymph node cells, taken before transplant. The origin of the receptors is a human donor who was the organ donor for an intestinal transplant. Both conserved end residues are part of each CDR3. D genes are given only for firm matches. Size is stated for part of the rows, as once, few or many counts, or as a class when the clone is expanded.

-	TRBV9	TRBJ1-2	-	TGTGCCGGAAAGGGGCCGGATGGCTACACCTTC	CAGKGPDGYTF
-	TRBV18	TRBJ2-7	-	TGTGCCAGCTCACCCCCGTTGAAACACTACGAGCAGTACTTC	CASSPPLKHYEQYF
TRBD1	TRBV7-3	TRBJ1-1	-	TGTGCCAGCAGCTCGGGACAGGGATCAACTGAAGCTTTCTTT	CASSSGQGSTEAFF
-	TRBV5-1	TRBJ1-1	-	TGCGCCAGCAGCTTGGGTATTAGGGGGTACACTGAAGCTTTCTTT	CASSLGIRGYTEAFF
-	TRBV30	TRBJ1-1	-	TGTGCCTGGAGCAGGGCCAATGAAGCTTTCTTT	CAWSRANEAFF
-	TRBV7-9	TRBJ2-7	once	TGTGCCAGCGCCGACTCACGCGCCCCCTACGAGCAGTACTTC	CASADSRAPYEQYF
TRBD1	TRBV2	TRBJ1-1	-	TGTGCCAGCCGACAGGGGATGAACACTGAAGCTTTCTTT	CASRQGMNTEAFF
-	TRBV11-2	TRBJ2-2	-	TGTGCCAGCAGCTTTGTCGTTGGTACCGGGGAGCTGTTTTTT	CASSFVVGTGELFF
TRBD1	TRBV12-5	TRBJ1-2	-	TGTGCTAGTGGTTTGGAAAGGGGACAGAACTATGGCTACACCTTC	CASGLERGQNYGYTF
-	TRBV6-1	TRBJ2-7	-	TGTGCCAGCAGAAGTGGGCAGATTGAGTACTTC	CASRSGQIEYF
-	TRBV6-1	TRBJ1-2	-	TGTGCCAGCAGCCCTACGGGGACCCCAAACTATGGCTACACCTTC	CASSPTGTPNYGYTF
TRBD1	TRBV2	TRBJ1-1	once	TGTGCCAGCAGTGAACTACGGACAGGGAACACTGAAGCTTTCTTT	CASSELRTGNTEAFF
-	TRBV2	TRBJ2-1	-	TGTGCCAGCAGTGAAAGGGGCCGGCAGTTCTTC	CASSERGRQFF
TRBD1	TRBV7-9	TRBJ1-5	-	TGTGCCAGCAGCTTAGAATCCCTGACAGGGAGCAATCAGCCCCAGCATTTT	CASSLESLTGSNQPQHF
-	TRBV5-5	TRBJ1-6	-	TGTGCCAGCAGCAAGTCAGGGCCGGTTAGCTCCTATAATTCACCCCTCCACTTT	CASSKSGPVSSYNSPLHF
-	TRBV5-1	TRBJ2-2	-	TGCGCCAGCGGCCGGGACTTCCCGAACACCGGGGAGCTGTTTTTT	CASGRDFPNTGELFF
-	TRBV4-1	TRBJ1-4	-	TGCGCCAGCAGCAAAGCAGGGCCTAATGAAAAACTGTTTTTT	CASSKAGPNEKLFF
-	TRBV6-5	TRBJ2-1	-	TGTGCCAGCCAGGGAAACAATGAGCAGTTCTTC	CASQGNNEQFF
TRBD1	TRBV9	TRBJ1-3	-	TGTGCCAGCAGCTCGGGGAGGGGGCAACTCAGCTCTGGAAACACCATATATTTT	CASSSGRGQLSSGNTIYF
TRBD1	TRBV5-4	TRBJ2-2	once	TGTGCCAGCAGCCCGGGACAGACCACCGGGGAGCTGTTTTTT	CASSPGQTTGELFF